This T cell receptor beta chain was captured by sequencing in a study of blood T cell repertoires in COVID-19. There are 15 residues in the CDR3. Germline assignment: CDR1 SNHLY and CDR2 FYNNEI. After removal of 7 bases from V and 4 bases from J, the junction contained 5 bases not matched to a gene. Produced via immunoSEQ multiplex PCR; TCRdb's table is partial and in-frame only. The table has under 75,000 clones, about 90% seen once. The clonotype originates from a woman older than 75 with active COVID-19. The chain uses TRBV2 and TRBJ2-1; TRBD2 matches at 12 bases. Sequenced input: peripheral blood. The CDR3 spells CASTLAGGPYNEQFF. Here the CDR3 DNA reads TGTGCCAGCACCCTAGCGGGGGGGCCTTACAATGAGCAGTTCTTC. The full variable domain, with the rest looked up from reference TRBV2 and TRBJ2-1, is EPEVTQTPSHQVTQMGQEVILRCVPISNHLYFYWYRQILGQKVEFLVSFYNNEISEKSEIFDDQFSVERPDGSNFTLKIRSTKLEDSAMYFCASTLAGGPYNEQFFGPGTRLTVL.